A single sample gave rise to the 23 T cell receptor beta chains below, sequenced in a study of blood T cells in healthy people across ages. Primed by a sample-barcoded 5' primer and a J-beta primer mix, a second PCR proceeded for 7 to 11 cycles. TCRdb passed the 5' RACE reads through MiXCR, listing each CDR3 protein once. The data contain approximately 770,000 distinct CDR3 sequences, 58% of them singletons. Sequencing input: blood. All receptors come from a man aged 30 to 39 in good health.

Of note for this clonotype: A much larger clone sits a single nucleotide away, making a read error possible. V usage is TRBV6-4 and J usage is TRBJ2-6, with 9 bases that match TRBD1. Germline V gives CDR1 MRHNA, CDR2 SNTAGT. The J segment lost 0 bases and the V segment lost 10 bases, leaving 13 bases of the junction unmatched. There are 18 residues in the CDR3. Here the CDR3 reads CANMPVRDRDSGANVLTF. CDR3 sequence (DNA): TGTGCCAACATGCCGGTCCGGGACAGGGACTCTGGGGCCAACGTCCTGACTTTC.

V is TRBV2 and J is TRBJ2-3, with TRBD2 identical over 7 bases. Germline values: CDR1 SNHLY, CDR2 FYNNEI. The CDR3 consists of 15 residues. With 8 bases clipped from V and 1 base from J, the junction kept 9 bases outside the gene matches. CDR3 sequence reads: CASSFPRGGTDTQYF. The DNA of the CDR3 is TGTGCCAGCTCCTTCCCCCGGGGGGGCACAGATACGCAGTATTTT.

In its sample, this clonotype was seen once. This chain uses TRBV20-1 with TRBJ2-7; a possible D gene is TRBD1 (6 bases). The CDR3 spans 12 residues. Germline assignment: CDR1 DFQATT and CDR2 SNEGSKA (reference sequence). With 2 bases removed from V and 4 bases from J, the gap between germline ends came to 9 bases. The CDR3: CSARPTGYEQYF. The CDR3 bases are TGCAGTGCTAGACCTACAGGGTACGAGCAGTACTTC.

This clonotype was seen more than once but under ten times. For the CDR3, the DNA is TGCAGTGCCATCCGGGACGGAAATCAGCCCCAGCATTTT. Translating gives CSAIRDGNQPQHF. V and J are TRBV20-1 and TRBJ1-5, with D possibly TRBD1 on 5 matching bases. Germline loops: CDR1 DFQATT, CDR2 SNEGSKA (reference sequence). Trimming left V 6 bases short and J 4 bases short, with 13 bases between. This CDR3 is 13 amino acids long.

This chain connects TRBV11-2 to TRBJ2-1; D might be TRBD2 (5 bases). Trimming shortened V by 5 bases and J by 8 bases, and 10 bases separated the two germline ends. The CDR3 sequence is 12 residues long. Germline CDR1 is SGHAT and CDR2 is FQNNGV. Here the CDR3 reads CASSEGGHEQFF. The CDR3 nucleotides are TGTGCCAGCAGCGAGGGCGGGCATGAGCAGTTCTTC. Full variable domain (remainder filled in from reference TRBV11-2 and TRBJ2-1): EAGVAQSPRYKIIEKRQSVAFWCNPISGHATLYWYQQILGQGPKLLIQFQNNGVVDDSQLPKDRFSAERLKGVDSTLKIQPAKLEDSAVYLCASSEGGHEQFFGPGTRLTVL.

As regards this clonotype: Because the CDR3's place on the DNA is in doubt, the DNA is left out and the CDR3 is given as listed by TCRdb. The chain carries TRBV4-2 and TRBJ1-5. Counting both end residues, the CDR3 totals 13 amino acids. Per the germline V gene, CDR1 is LGHNA and CDR2 is YNFKEQ. This CDR3 is CASSQDLHQPQHF.

A few counts support this clonotype. The chain carries TRBV25-1 and TRBJ2-5; D gene uncertain. The germline V and J ends were trimmed by 2 bases and 5 bases, with 12 bases remaining between them. Germline CDR1 is MGHDK and CDR2 is SYGVNS. The CDR3 is 14 residues long. The CDR3 reads CASSEANSRETQYF. The CDR3 DNA is TGTGCCAGCAGTGAAGCAAATAGCCGGGAGACCCAGTACTTC.

V and J are TRBV29-1 and TRBJ2-1; weak D call: TRBD1 (6 bases). The germline CDR1 and CDR2 sequences are SQVTM and ANQGSEA. The CDR3 consists of 14 residues. V gave up 3 bases and J gave up 3 bases, with 12 bases separating them. DNA of the CDR3: TGCAGCGTTGAGTGGCAGGGGAACTACAATGAGCAGTTCTTC. Amino acids: CSVEWQGNYNEQFF.

This clonotype came up a few times. The chain is built from TRBV27 and TRBJ2-7; D may be TRBD2 (5 bases). Germline assignment: CDR1 MNHEY and CDR2 SMNVEV (reference sequence). The CDR3 extends over 14 amino acids. The germline V and J ends were trimmed by 0 bases and 5 bases, with 11 bases remaining between them. CDR3 residues: CASSLSFGGNEQYF. DNA of the CDR3: TGTGCCAGCAGTTTATCCTTCGGAGGTAACGAGCAGTACTTC.

The CDR3 spells CASRSTGTAAYEQYF. The CDR3 coding sequence is TGTGCCAGCAGAAGTACCGGGACAGCAGCCTACGAGCAGTACTTC. This chain connects TRBV7-9 to TRBJ2-7; TRBD1 matches 7 bases. There are 15 residues in the CDR3. The V segment lost 6 bases and the J segment 2 bases; nucleotides outside the gene matches: 10. Germline-derived CDR1 and CDR2 are SEHNR and FQNEAQ (reference sequence).

This clonotype has just a few counts. The chain couples TRBV10-3 to TRBJ2-7; 7 bases align to TRBD2. CDR1 is ENHRY and CDR2 is SYGVKD in the germline V gene. Trimming removed 8 bases from V and 6 bases from J; junction bases left unmatched: 4. The CDR3 has 11 amino acids. CDR3 sequence reads: CAIGPGGEQYF. Here the CDR3 DNA reads TGTGCCATCGGGCCGGGGGGCGAGCAGTACTTC.

The chain is built from TRBV7-2 and TRBJ2-7; no clear D. The CDR3 consists of 13 residues. The V gene lost 1 base and the J gene lost 3 bases, with 7 bases spanning the gap. Germline V gene data show CDR1 as SGHTA and CDR2 as FQGNSA. The CDR3 nucleotides read TGTGCCAGCAGCTTAGAAATTCGCTACGAGCAGTACTTC. As protein: CASSLEIRYEQYF.

This clonotype was recorded only once. An end of the junction differs from the germline gene, which may be a read error. The V call is TRBV13, the J call TRBJ2-1; unclear D gene. The CDR3 length is 11 residues. CDR1 PRHDT and CDR2 FYEKMQ come from the germline V gene (reference sequence). Here the CDR3 DNA reads TGCGCCAGCAGCCCCCCCGGCGGGCAGTTCTTC. This codes for CASSPPGGQFF.

The V call is TRBV5-1, the J call TRBJ2-5, with D possibly being TRBD1 or TRBD2 (6 bases each). Trimming took 4 bases from V and 2 from J, leaving 21 bases between them. The CDR3 has 17 amino acids. Per germline, CDR1 SGHRS and CDR2 YFSETQ. CDR3 amino acids: CASSPNPTGGGQETQYF. The CDR3 nucleotides are TGCGCCAGCAGCCCGAACCCTACAGGAGGGGGTCAAGAGACCCAGTACTTC.

The chain recombines TRBV28 with TRBJ2-4; no firm D call. The CDR3 consists of 11 residues. The germline V and J ends were trimmed by 4 bases and 13 bases, with 11 bases remaining between them. Germline V gene data show CDR1 as MDHEN and CDR2 as SYDVKM. The CDR3 sequence is CASSSALGQYF. CDR3 nucleotides: TGTGCCAGCAGTTCAGCCCTCGGGCAGTACTTC.

The chain employs TRBV20-1 and TRBJ2-3; D unclear. The CDR3 covers 15 residues. Deletions cut 6 bases from V and 2 bases from J, with 18 bases between. CDR1 and CDR2 (germline): DFQATT, SNEGSKA (reference sequence). The chain's CDR3 is CSAWLSRISTDTQYF. The CDR3 region has the DNA TGCAGTGCCTGGTTAAGCAGGATTTCCACAGATACGCAGTATTTT.

The J gene is TRBJ2-3, the V gene TRBV20-1; D remains ambiguous. There are 15 residues in the CDR3. V gave up 3 bases and J gave up 2 bases, with 15 bases separating them. Germline V gives CDR1 DFQATT, CDR2 SNEGSKA (reference sequence). The CDR3 DNA is TGCAGTGCTAGTGGTGGGGTTTTCAACACAGATACGCAGTATTTT. Translated, it gives CSASGGVFNTDTQYF.

V usage is TRBV5-6 and J usage is TRBJ2-7, with D possibly being TRBD1 (6 bases). Germline V gene sequence: CDR1 SGHDT, CDR2 YYEEEE. The V end lost 3 bases, the J end lost 2 bases, and 12 bases lay between the germline ends. The CDR3 consists of 14 residues. DNA of the CDR3: TGTGCCAGCAGCTCCATTGCAGGGGCCTACGAGCAGTACTTC. Residues: CASSSIAGAYEQYF.

This clonotype has just a few counts. The chain recombines TRBV7-2 with TRBJ2-1; D is uncertain. V lost 1 base and J 13 bases, leaving 17 bases between the germline ends. CDR3 size: 14 residues. Germline loops: CDR1 SGHTA, CDR2 FQGNSA. The CDR3 loop reads CASSLDVLAMKQFF. The CDR3 nucleotides are TGTGCCAGCAGCTTAGATGTACTTGCAATGAAACAGTTCTTC.

This clonotype was detected a few times. The chain employs TRBV6-2 or TRBV6-3 and TRBJ2-1, with 8 nucleotides matching TRBD1. V shed 7 bases and J 10 bases; nucleotides not matched to a gene: 15. This CDR3 has 15 residues. Per germline, CDR1 MNHEY and CDR2 SVGEGT. The CDR3 DNA sequence: TGTGCCAGCACCCCTACCCTCGACAGGGGAAGCGAGCAGTTCTTC. This codes for CASTPTLDRGSEQFF.

This clonotype turned up a few times. The rearrangement uses TRBV10-3 and TRBJ2-5, with TRBD2 identical over 8 bases. Germline-derived CDR1 and CDR2 are ENHRY and SYGVKD. Trimming cost V 10 bases and J 3 bases; bases outside gene matches: 7. The CDR3 is 13 residues long. The CDR3 sequence is CATAGAVKETQYF. DNA of the CDR3: TGTGCCACAGCGGGAGCGGTGAAAGAGACCCAGTACTTC.

This sequence joins TRBV6-6 and TRBJ2-7, with 8 bases identical to TRBD2. Germline V CDR1 and CDR2: MNHNY, SVGAGI (reference sequence). With 6 bases clipped from V and 2 bases from J, the junction kept 9 bases outside the gene matches. The CDR3 loop spans 15 amino acids. CDR3 sequence: CASRNPDSGTYEQYF. Here the CDR3 DNA reads TGTGCCAGCAGGAACCCGGATAGCGGGACCTACGAGCAGTACTTC.

This clonotype came up a few times. This rearrangement joins TRBV20-1 to TRBJ1-2; D is possibly TRBD1 (6 bases). The length of the CDR3 is 13 residues. CDR1 and CDR2 (germline): DFQATT, SNEGSKA (reference sequence). The V gene lost 3 bases and the J gene lost 3 bases, with 11 bases spanning the gap. CDR3 nucleotides: TGCAGTGCTAGTTGGGGGCTGGACTATGGCTACACCTTC. It yields the protein CSASWGLDYGYTF.